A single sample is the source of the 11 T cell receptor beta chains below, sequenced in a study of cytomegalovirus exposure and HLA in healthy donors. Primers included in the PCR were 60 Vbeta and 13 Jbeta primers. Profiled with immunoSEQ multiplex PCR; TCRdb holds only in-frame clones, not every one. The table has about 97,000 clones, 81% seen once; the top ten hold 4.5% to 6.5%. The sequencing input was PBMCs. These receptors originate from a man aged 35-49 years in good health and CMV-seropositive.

In DNA, the CDR3 is TGTGCCAGCAGTTCCCTAGGAGGGGACAATTCACCCCTCCACTTT. Translated: CASSSLGGDNSPLHF. V gene TRBV6-1 combines with J gene TRBJ1-6; tentatively, D is TRBD1 (5 bases). This CDR3 is 15 amino acids long. V lost 5 bases, J lost 7 bases, and 15 bases lay in between. Germline CDR1 MNHNS, CDR2 SASEGT.

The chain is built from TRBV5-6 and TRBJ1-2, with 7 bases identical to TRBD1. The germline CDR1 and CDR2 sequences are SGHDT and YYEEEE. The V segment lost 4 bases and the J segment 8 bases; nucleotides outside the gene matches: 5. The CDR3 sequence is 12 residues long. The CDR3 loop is CASSGTDAGYTF. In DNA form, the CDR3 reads TGTGCCAGCAGCGGGACAGATGCCGGCTACACCTTC.

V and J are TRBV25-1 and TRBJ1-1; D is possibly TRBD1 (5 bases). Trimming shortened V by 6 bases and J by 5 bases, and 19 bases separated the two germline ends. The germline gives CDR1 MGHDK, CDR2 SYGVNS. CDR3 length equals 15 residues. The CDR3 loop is CASRVHLRGGTEAFF. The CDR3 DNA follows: TGTGCCAGCAGGGTTCACTTACGGGGGGGGACTGAAGCTTTCTTT.

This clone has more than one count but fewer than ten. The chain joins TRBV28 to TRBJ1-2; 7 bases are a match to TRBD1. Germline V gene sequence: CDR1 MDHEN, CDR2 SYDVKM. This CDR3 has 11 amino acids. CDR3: CGRGQGYGYTF. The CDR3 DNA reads TGTGGAAGGGGGCAGGGCTATGGCTACACCTTC.

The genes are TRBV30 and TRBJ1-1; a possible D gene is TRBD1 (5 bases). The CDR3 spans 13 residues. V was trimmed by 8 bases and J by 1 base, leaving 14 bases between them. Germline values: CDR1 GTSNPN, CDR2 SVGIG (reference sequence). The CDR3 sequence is CARVGQENTEAFF. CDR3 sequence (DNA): TGTGCCCGGGTGGGGCAGGAGAACACTGAAGCTTTCTTT.

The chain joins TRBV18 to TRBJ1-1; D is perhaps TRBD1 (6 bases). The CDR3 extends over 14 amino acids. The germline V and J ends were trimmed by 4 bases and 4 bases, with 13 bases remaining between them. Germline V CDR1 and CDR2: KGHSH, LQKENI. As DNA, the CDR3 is TGTGCCAGCTCACGAGAGACAGGTGGCACTGAAGCTTTCTTT. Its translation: CASSRETGGTEAFF.

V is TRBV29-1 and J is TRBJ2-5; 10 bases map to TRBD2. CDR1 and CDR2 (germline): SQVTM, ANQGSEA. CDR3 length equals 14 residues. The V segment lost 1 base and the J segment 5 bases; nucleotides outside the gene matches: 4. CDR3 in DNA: TGCAGCGTTGAAGCGGGACTAGCGTCGGAGACCCAGTACTTC. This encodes CSVEAGLASETQYF.

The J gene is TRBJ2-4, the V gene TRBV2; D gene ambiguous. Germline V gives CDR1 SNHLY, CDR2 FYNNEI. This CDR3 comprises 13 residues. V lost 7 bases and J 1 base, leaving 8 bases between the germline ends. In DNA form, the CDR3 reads TGTGCCAGCACCGACACCGCCAAAAACATTCAGTACTTC. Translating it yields CASTDTAKNIQYF.

CDR3 loop: CASSNSQGEAFF. The CDR3 bases are TGTGCCAGCAGCAACTCCCAGGGTGAAGCTTTCTTT. The V gene is TRBV6-6, the J gene TRBJ1-1; maybe TRBD1 (5 bases). Germline CDR1 and CDR2: MNHNY and SVGAGI (reference sequence). Trimming shortened V by 6 bases and J by 7 bases, and 12 bases separated the two germline ends. The CDR3 covers 12 residues.

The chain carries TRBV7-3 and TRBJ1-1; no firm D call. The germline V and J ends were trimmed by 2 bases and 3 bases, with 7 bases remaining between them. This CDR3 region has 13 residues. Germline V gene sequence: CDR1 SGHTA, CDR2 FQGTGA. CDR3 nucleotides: TGTGCCAGCAGCTTACAGCGTGACACTGAAGCTTTCTTT. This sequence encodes CASSLQRDTEAFF.

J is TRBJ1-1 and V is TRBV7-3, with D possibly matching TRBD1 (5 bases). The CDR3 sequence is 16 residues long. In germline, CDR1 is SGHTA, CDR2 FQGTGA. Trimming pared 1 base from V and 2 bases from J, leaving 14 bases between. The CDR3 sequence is CASSLSGGWANTEAFF. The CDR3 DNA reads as TGTGCCAGCAGCTTAAGCGGGGGTTGGGCAAACACTGAAGCTTTCTTT.